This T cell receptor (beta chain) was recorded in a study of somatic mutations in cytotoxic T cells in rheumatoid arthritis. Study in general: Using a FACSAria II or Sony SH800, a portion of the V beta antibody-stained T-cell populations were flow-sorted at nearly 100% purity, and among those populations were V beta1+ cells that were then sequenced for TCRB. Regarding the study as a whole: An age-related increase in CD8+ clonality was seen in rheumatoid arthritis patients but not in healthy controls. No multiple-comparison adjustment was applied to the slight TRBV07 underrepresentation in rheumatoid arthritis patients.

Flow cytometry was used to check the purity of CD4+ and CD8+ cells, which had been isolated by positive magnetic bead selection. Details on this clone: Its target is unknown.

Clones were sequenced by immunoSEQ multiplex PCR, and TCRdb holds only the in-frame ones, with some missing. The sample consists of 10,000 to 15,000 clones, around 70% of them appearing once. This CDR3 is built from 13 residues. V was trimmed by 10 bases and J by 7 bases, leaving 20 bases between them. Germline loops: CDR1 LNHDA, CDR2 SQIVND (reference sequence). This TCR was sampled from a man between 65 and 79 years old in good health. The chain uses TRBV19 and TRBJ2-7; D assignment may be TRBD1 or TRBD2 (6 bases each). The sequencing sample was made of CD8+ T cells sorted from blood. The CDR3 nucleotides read TGTGCCACCGATAGGGGGGAAGGAGGAGAGCAGTACTTC. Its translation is CATDRGEGGEQYF.